Following are 30 T cell receptor beta chains from one sample sequenced in a study of OX40 agonist ivuxolimab in advanced cancers. Repertoires were generated with immunoSEQ multiplex PCR, while TCRdb's copy carries only in-frame clones and drops some. The repertoire holds more than 60,000 clones, with over 75% as singletons. The input for sequencing was CD4+ or CD8+ T cells sorted from blood, taken in a trial of the OX40 agonist ivuxolimab. The receptor set was obtained from an adult with an advanced solid tumor such as melanoma, head and neck, liver or kidney cancer.

The V and J genes are TRBV4-3 and TRBJ1-2, with D uncertain. Trimming took 2 bases from V and 4 from J, leaving 11 bases between them. CDR1 is LGHNA, CDR2 YSLEER, per germline. The CDR3 has 14 residues. This CDR3 is CASSQSTDTYGYTF. The CDR3 DNA reads TGCGCCAGCAGCCAATCAACTGACACCTATGGCTACACCTTC.

The V and J genes are TRBV30 and TRBJ2-5, with D perhaps TRBD2 (5 bases). Germline V lookup: CDR1 GTSNPN, CDR2 SVGIG (reference sequence). This CDR3 is built from 14 residues. Trimming pared 0 bases from V and 5 bases from J, leaving 13 bases between. CDR3 nucleotide sequence: TGTGCCTGGAGTGTATCTCTCCGCGGGGAGACCCAGTACTTC. Protein sequence: CAWSVSLRGETQYF.

The chain recombines TRBV2 with TRBJ2-1, with 8 bases aligning to TRBD2. V was pared by 7 bases and J by 4 bases, with 9 bases of the junction left unmatched. This CDR3 has 15 amino acids. Germline V gives CDR1 SNHLY, CDR2 FYNNEI. The chain's CDR3 is CASTMGRGAYNEQFF. In DNA form, the CDR3 reads TGTGCCAGCACGATGGGGCGGGGGGCGTACAATGAGCAGTTCTTC. Complete variable domain (other parts from reference TRBV2 and TRBJ2-1): EPEVTQTPSHQVTQMGQEVILRCVPISNHLYFYWYRQILGQKVEFLVSFYNNEISEKSEIFDDQFSVERPDGSNFTLKIRSTKLEDSAMYFCASTMGRGAYNEQFFGPGTRLTVL.

In this sample, this clone turned up a few times. The genes are TRBV10-3 and TRBJ1-6, with a possible D match to TRBD1 (5 bases). The CDR3 sequence is 15 residues long. From germline, CDR1 is ENHRY and CDR2 SYGVKD. The V end lost 6 bases, the J end lost 7 bases, and 16 bases lay between the germline ends. As DNA, the CDR3 is TGTGCCATCAGCGGGGCAGCAGAGGGCAATTCACCCCTCCACTTT. Its translation is CAISGAAEGNSPLHF.

The CDR3 loop is CASSLLGRTEAFF. CDR3 nucleotides: TGTGCCAGCAGCTTACTTGGGAGAACTGAAGCTTTCTTT. The genes are TRBV7-3 and TRBJ1-1; D is unclear. The V and J ends lost 2 bases and 5 bases respectively, with 9 bases between them. The CDR3 spans 13 residues. Germline CDR1 reads SGHTA; CDR2 reads FQGTGA.

The rearrangement uses TRBV4-3 and TRBJ2-1, with D possibly matching TRBD2 (6 bases). This CDR3 spans 15 amino acids. Germline values: CDR1 LGHNA, CDR2 YSLEER. With 2 bases removed from V and 2 bases from J, the gap between germline ends came to 10 bases. CDR3 DNA sequence: TGCGCCAGCAGCCAAAGGTGGGGGGCCTACAATGAGCAGTTCTTC. Amino acids: CASSQRWGAYNEQFF.

CDR3 nucleotides: TGTGCCAGCAGCCAAGATCCATCAGGGGGCAGGGGCGAGCAGTACTTC. Amino acid sequence: CASSQDPSGGRGEQYF. This chain connects TRBV4-2 to TRBJ2-5; 8 bases line up with TRBD1. The end of the DNA aligns better with TRBJ2-7, so the J call may be wrong. In germline, CDR1 is LGHNA, CDR2 YNFKEQ. CDR3 length equals 16 residues.

CDR3 DNA sequence: TGTGCCAGCAGCCTGGGGGAGCAGGCCGGGGAGCTGTTTTTT. It translates to CASSLGEQAGELFF. The chain carries TRBV5-4 and TRBJ2-2, with D perhaps TRBD1 or TRBD2 (5 bases each). Germline CDR1 and CDR2: SGHNT and YYREEE (reference sequence). V gave up 4 bases and J gave up 6 bases, with 13 bases separating them. The CDR3 is 14 residues long.

V gene TRBV9 combines with J gene TRBJ2-4, with 7 bases identical to TRBD1. CDR3 length: 16 amino acids. Germline V lookup: CDR1 SGDLS, CDR2 YYNGEE. The junction had 10 bases not matched to a gene; V was cut back by 0 bases and J by 7 bases. CDR3 DNA: TGTGCCAGCAGCGTAGGACAGGGTGTGGGTTTTAACATTCAGTACTTC. Amino acid sequence: CASSVGQGVGFNIQYF.

The CDR3 DNA follows: TGTGCCAGCAGCACCGACAAAGGTAAAGCGGAAGCTTTCTTT. It yields the protein CASSTDKGKAEAFF. The genes are TRBV9 and TRBJ1-1; the D is unclear. CDR1 SGDLS and CDR2 YYNGEE come from the germline V gene. The CDR3 has 14 residues. V gave up 4 bases and J gave up 8 bases, with 18 bases separating them.

The rearrangement uses TRBV27 and TRBJ2-3, with 7 positions matching TRBD2. With V trimmed by 3 bases and J by 10 bases, 13 bases remained unmatched. Germline values: CDR1 MNHEY, CDR2 SMNVEV (reference sequence). This CDR3 spans 15 amino acids. The CDR3 bases are TGTGCCAGCAGTTTCGCTGGCGGGGGATGGGATTCGCAGTATTTT. This sequence encodes CASSFAGGGWDSQYF.

This chain connects TRBV21-1 to TRBJ1-2. TRBV21-1 is flagged as a pseudogene. This CDR3 region has 14 residues. The CDR3 nucleotides are TGTGCCAGCAGGCGGGGGCGCGGCAACTATGGCTACACCTTC. This encodes CASRRGRGNYGYTF.

This chain connects TRBV4-2 to TRBJ2-7, with D uncertain. CDR1 and CDR2 from the germline V gene are LGHNA and YNFKEQ. CDR3 length: 16 amino acids. The V end lost 4 bases, the J end lost 2 bases, and 18 bases lay between the germline ends. The CDR3 DNA follows: TGTGCCAGCAGCCTCCGTATATCCAGTGGTGCCTACGAGCAGTACTTC. Amino acid sequence: CASSLRISSGAYEQYF.

Points on this clone: This same CDR3 is encoded by further DNA sequences in the sample. The chain couples TRBV2 to TRBJ1-2; no reliable D call. V lost 6 bases, J lost 8 bases, and 13 bases lay in between. CDR1 and CDR2 (germline): SNHLY, FYNNEI. CDR3 size: 12 residues. The CDR3 spells CASSSTTAGYTF. In DNA form, the CDR3 reads TGTGCCAGCAGCTCTACGACCGCGGGCTACACCTTC. Together with reference TRBV2 and TRBJ1-2, the CDR3 gives the full variable domain: EPEVTQTPSHQVTQMGQEVILRCVPISNHLYFYWYRQILGQKVEFLVSFYNNEISEKSEIFDDQFSVERPDGSNFTLKIRSTKLEDSAMYFCASSSTTAGYTFGSGTRLTVV.

The rearrangement uses TRBV7-6 and TRBJ1-1; D possibly corresponds to TRBD1 (5 bases). CDR3 size: 14 residues. The germline V gene has CDR1 SGHVS and CDR2 FNYEAQ. Trimming stripped 5 bases from V and 1 base from J, with 11 bases between. The CDR3 sequence: CASSPMGGNTEAFF. CDR3 DNA: TGTGCCAGCAGCCCCATGGGGGGGAACACTGAAGCTTTCTTT.

The chain has TRBV28 and TRBJ2-1, with TRBD2 matching over 13 bases. J lost 5 bases, V lost 6 bases, and 7 bases had no gene match. The CDR3 is made up of 16 amino acids. From germline, CDR1 is MDHEN and CDR2 SYDVKM. The CDR3 protein is CASSTGLAGADNEQFF. CDR3 nucleotide sequence: TGTGCCAGCAGCACAGGACTAGCGGGGGCCGACAATGAGCAGTTCTTC.

This chain uses TRBV2 with TRBJ1-3; a weak D match, TRBD1 (5 bases). Per the germline V gene, CDR1 is SNHLY and CDR2 is FYNNEI. The V and J ends lost 6 bases and 2 bases respectively, with 11 bases between them. The CDR3 has 14 residues. CDR3 sequence: CASSDTGTGNTIYF. CDR3 DNA: TGTGCCAGCAGCGACACAGGAACTGGAAACACCATATATTTT.

This clone was picked up one time. This chain joins TRBV7-9 and TRBJ2-2; tentative D call: TRBD2 (6 bases). The CDR3 covers 16 residues. Germline CDR1 reads SEHNR; CDR2 reads FQNEAQ (reference sequence). The germline V and J ends were trimmed by 5 bases and 5 bases, with 18 bases remaining between them. Here the CDR3 DNA reads TGTGCCAGCAGCCAAGAGGGCAGGAGGGGTACCGGGGAGCTGTTTTTT. Translating gives CASSQEGRRGTGELFF.

The chain recombines TRBV5-4 with TRBJ2-5; D is perhaps TRBD1 or TRBD2 (7 bases each). The germline gives CDR1 SGHNT, CDR2 YYREEE (reference sequence). CDR3 length: 17 residues. V lost 3 bases to trimming and J lost 4 bases, with 22 bases between them. The chain's CDR3 is CASSSRGGAGGIETQYF. DNA for the CDR3: TGTGCCAGCAGCTCCAGGGGGGGGGCCGGTGGGATAGAGACCCAGTACTTC.

V and J are TRBV5-1 and TRBJ2-3; the D gene could be TRBD1 or TRBD2 (6 bases each). The CDR3 consists of 15 residues. V was pared by 0 bases and J by 2 bases, with 10 bases between. The germline V gene has CDR1 SGHRS and CDR2 YFSETQ. The CDR3 DNA reads as TGCGCCAGCAGCTTGGAGACGGGGGCCACAGATACGCAGTATTTT. Its protein product is CASSLETGATDTQYF.

This chain joins TRBV19 and TRBJ1-4; 12 bases are a match to TRBD1. Germline CDR1 LNHDA, CDR2 SQIVND (reference sequence). V gave up 9 bases and J gave up 7 bases; unmatched junction bases: 9. CDR3 length: 15 residues. CDR3: CASRDRGRAGEKLFF. CDR3 DNA sequence: TGTGCCAGCCGGGACAGGGGGCGCGCGGGTGAAAAACTGTTTTTT. The full variable domain, rest sourced from reference TRBV19 and TRBJ1-4, is DGGITQSPKYLFRKEGQNVTLSCEQNLNHDAMYWYRQDPGQGLRLIYYSQIVNDFQKGDIAEGYSVSREKKESFPLTVTSAQKNPTAFYLCASRDRGRAGEKLFFGSGTQLSVL.

The V call is TRBV7-9, the J call TRBJ1-2, with 7 bases lining up with TRBD1. J was trimmed by 4 bases and V by 5 bases; bases with no gene match: 16. Per the germline V gene, CDR1 is SEHNR and CDR2 is FQNEAQ (reference sequence). The CDR3 runs to 17 residues. CDR3 nucleotide sequence: TGTGCCAGCAGCGAAATTTACAGGGGAAGGAGCGGCTATGGCTACACCTTC. Amino acid sequence: CASSEIYRGRSGYGYTF.

This chain joins TRBV5-6 and TRBJ2-6; no definite D call. V dropped 0 bases and J dropped 0 bases, with 10 bases sitting between them. Germline V gene sequence: CDR1 SGHDT, CDR2 YYEEEE. The CDR3 totals 17 residues. The CDR3 sequence: CASSLVTQYSGANVLTF. The CDR3 DNA sequence: TGTGCCAGCAGCTTGGTGACTCAGTACTCTGGGGCCAACGTCCTGACTTTC.

The CDR3 nucleotides read TGTGCCAGCAGCTTGCAAGGGTACGAGCAGTACTTC. Residues: CASSLQGYEQYF. The chain employs TRBV7-2 and TRBJ2-7, with unresolved D. Per the germline V gene, CDR1 is SGHTA and CDR2 is FQGNSA. The CDR3 has 12 amino acids. V gave up 3 bases and J gave up 4 bases, with 7 bases separating them. Full variable domain (outside the CDR3, taken from reference TRBV7-2 and TRBJ2-7): GAGVSQSPSNKVTEKGKDVELRCDPISGHTALYWYRQSLGQGLEFLIYFQGNSAPDKSGLPSDRFSAERTGGSVSTLTIQRTQQEDSAVYLCASSLQGYEQYFGPGTRLTVT.

This chain uses TRBV30 with TRBJ1-1; perhaps TRBD1 as D (6 bases). Germline CDR1 GTSNPN, CDR2 SVGIG (reference sequence). V shed 2 bases and J shed 6 bases, with 13 bases lying between them. CDR3 length: 13 residues. In DNA, the CDR3 is TGTGCCTGGAGTTCCCGGGGACAATCTGAAGCTTTCTTT. Translating gives CAWSSRGQSEAFF.

This sequence joins TRBV4-3 and TRBJ1-1; 7 bases align to TRBD1. V was pared by 3 bases and J by 1 base, with 5 bases of the junction left unmatched. CDR3 length: 15 amino acids. The germline CDR1 and CDR2 sequences are LGHNA and YSLEER. The CDR3 DNA reads TGCGCCAGCAGCCATTGGACAGGCGCGAACACTGAAGCTTTCTTT. Its protein product is CASSHWTGANTEAFF.

V is TRBV30 and J is TRBJ1-2; D is undetermined. The CDR3 contains 13 residues. Trimming shortened V by 0 bases and J by 4 bases, and 9 bases separated the two germline ends. In germline, CDR1 is GTSNPN, CDR2 SVGIG (reference sequence). The CDR3 DNA sequence: TGTGCCTGGAGTGTACCGGCCGCCTATGGCTACACCTTC. Encoded protein: CAWSVPAAYGYTF.

In the case of this clone: The same CDR3 can be traced to other DNA sequences in this sample. The chain is built from TRBV14 and TRBJ1-2; D is unresolved. The CDR3 covers 13 residues. CDR1 and CDR2 (germline): SGHDN, FVKESK. The ends were cut back, 0 bases at V and 5 bases at J, with 7 bases in the middle. The CDR3: CASSQDFVYGYTF. For the CDR3, the DNA is TGTGCCAGCAGCCAAGATTTTGTGTATGGCTACACCTTC. The whole variable domain, filled in from reference TRBV14 and TRBJ1-2, reads EAGVTQFPSHSVIEKGQTVTLRCDPISGHDNLYWYRRVMGKEIKFLLHFVKESKQDESGMPNNRFLAERTGGTYSTLKVQPAELEDSGVYFCASSQDFVYGYTFGSGTRLTVV.

The gene calls are TRBV18 and TRBJ2-7, with D perhaps given as TRBD1 or TRBD2 (6 bases each). CDR3 length: 14 amino acids. Trimming removed 3 bases from V and 9 bases from J, with 18 bases in between. Germline CDR1 reads KGHSH; CDR2 reads LQKENI. CDR3 coding DNA: TGTGCCAGCTCACCGCGGGACACGCCGGGACGGCAGTACTTC. Residues: CASSPRDTPGRQYF.

This clone is a singleton in its sample. This chain links TRBV9 with TRBJ1-5; possibly TRBD1 for D (5 bases). This CDR3 has 15 amino acids. V shed 3 bases and J shed 6 bases, with 16 bases lying between them. Germline V gene sequence: CDR1 SGDLS, CDR2 YYNGEE. The CDR3 DNA reads TGTGCCAGCAGCGGCCACCTCAGGGAGGGTCAGCCCCAGCATTTT. It yields the protein CASSGHLREGQPQHF.